These 16 T cell receptor beta chains originate from one sample sequenced in a study of lymphopenia after photon versus proton radiotherapy. The protocol was immunoSEQ multiplex PCR, while the TCRdb copy is restricted to in-frame clones and leaves out a portion. Of 89,000 or so clones listed, around 83% are singletons. This material consisted of peripheral blood, taken from a patient treated with proton-based radiotherapy. These receptors all come from a man in his fifties or sixties with pancreatic cancer.

The rearrangement uses TRBV28 and TRBJ1-2; D ambiguous. CDR1 and CDR2 (germline): MDHEN, SYDVKM. Trimming left V 11 bases short and J 5 bases short, with 24 bases between. The CDR3 consists of 15 residues. The CDR3 sequence is CALFESASGRYGYTF. The DNA of the CDR3 is TGTGCCCTCTTTGAGTCAGCGTCTGGCCGATATGGCTACACCTTC.

J is TRBJ2-2 and V is TRBV28; D is undetermined. V was clipped by 3 bases and J by 1 base, with 15 bases between them. CDR3 size: 17 residues. CDR1 MDHEN and CDR2 SYDVKM come from the germline V gene. The CDR3 region has the DNA TGTGCCAGCAGTTTTGGGCGACTCGCAGAGAACACCGGGGAGCTGTTTTTT. Amino acids: CASSFGRLAENTGELFF.

The CDR3 DNA is TGCGCCAGCAGCTTGGGAACGCTAGCGGGAGGAGGAGATACGCAGTATTTT. Its translation is CASSLGTLAGGGDTQYF. The chain combines TRBV5-1 with TRBJ2-3; 11 nucleotides align to TRBD2. There are 17 residues in the CDR3. V lost 0 bases and J lost 5; bases outside the gene matches: 8. The germline V gene encodes CDR1 SGHRS and CDR2 YFSETQ. Full variable domain (missing parts from reference TRBV5-1 and TRBJ2-3): KAGVTQTPRYLIKTRGQQVTLSCSPISGHRSVSWYQQTPGQGLQFLFEYFSETQRNKGNFPGRFSGRQFSNSRSEMNVSTLELGDSALYLCASSLGTLAGGGDTQYFGPGTRLTVL.

This clone was observed a handful of times. This CDR3 is CAWRLQGGGTEAFF. The CDR3 nucleotides read TGTGCCTGGAGATTGCAGGGGGGAGGAACTGAAGCTTTCTTT. The genes are TRBV30 and TRBJ1-1; 7 nucleotides match TRBD1. Germline CDR1 is GTSNPN and CDR2 is SVGIG (reference sequence). The ends lost 3 bases at V and 5 bases at J; junction bases unmatched: 9. The length of the CDR3 is 14 residues.

This chain uses TRBV9 with TRBJ1-4; 12 bases are shared with TRBD1. The CDR3 totals 16 residues. V lost 0 bases, J lost 8 bases, and 5 bases stayed unmatched. Germline CDR1 reads SGDLS; CDR2 reads YYNGEE. The CDR3 sequence is CASSVAGTGGIEKLFF. Written as DNA, the CDR3 is TGTGCCAGCAGCGTAGCAGGGACAGGGGGCATCGAAAAACTGTTTTTT. Drawing the rest from reference TRBV9 and TRBJ1-4, the complete variable domain is DSGVTQTPKHLITATGQRVTLRCSPRSGDLSVYWYQQSLDQGLQFLIQYYNGEERAKGNILERFSAQQFPDLHSELNLSSLELGDSALYFCASSVAGTGGIEKLFFGSGTQLSVL.

This chain joins TRBV6-5 and TRBJ1-6; D is uncertain. CDR1 and CDR2 from the germline V gene are MNHEY and SVGAGI. The V gene lost 0 bases and the J gene lost 4 bases, with 7 bases spanning the gap. The CDR3 is 15 residues long. Here the CDR3 DNA reads TGTGCCAGCAGTTACTCGAACAGATATAATTCACCCCTCCACTTT. Amino acids: CASSYSNRYNSPLHF.

J is TRBJ2-3 and V is TRBV18, with D possibly TRBD1 on 6 matching bases. The CDR3 covers 16 residues. Trimming removed 1 base from V and 0 bases from J, with 11 bases in between. Per germline, CDR1 KGHSH and CDR2 LQKENI. CDR3 coding DNA: TGTGCCAGCTCACCACGGGGGCAGTCTAGCACAGATACGCAGTATTTT. As protein: CASSPRGQSSTDTQYF.

The chain is built from TRBV7-9 and TRBJ2-3; 8 nucleotides line up with TRBD1. CDR1 and CDR2 (germline): SEHNR, FQNEAQ (reference sequence). After removal of 6 bases from V and 4 bases from J, the junction contained 9 bases not matched to a gene. CDR3 length equals 15 residues. The CDR3: CASSTTDRGADTQYF. The CDR3 DNA reads TGTGCCAGCAGTACTACCGACAGGGGTGCAGATACGCAGTATTTT.

This rearrangement joins TRBV30 to TRBJ2-5; D ambiguous. CDR1 and CDR2 from the germline V gene are GTSNPN and SVGIG (reference sequence). The CDR3 covers 14 residues. The V and J ends lost 6 bases and 4 bases respectively, with 18 bases between them. The DNA of the CDR3 is TGTGCCTGCCCTTCCCCCCGTGGGGTAGAGACCCAGTACTTC. Its protein is CACPSPRGVETQYF.

Judged by abundance, this clone is medium-sized. The chain combines TRBV4-1 with TRBJ2-7; no reliable D call. CDR1 MGHRA and CDR2 YSYEKL come from the germline V gene. The length of the CDR3 is 14 residues. V was trimmed by 1 base and J by 3 bases, leaving 10 bases between them. Here the CDR3 reads CASSQGNSLYEQYF. As DNA, the CDR3 is TGCGCCAGCAGCCAAGGAAATAGTCTCTACGAGCAGTACTTC.

This clone was detected only once. This chain connects TRBV5-4 to TRBJ2-7; 9 bases align to TRBD1. The CDR3 loop spans 15 amino acids. V trimming: 4 bases; J trimming: 5 bases; junction bases outside the gene matches: 10. Germline CDR1 reads SGHNT; CDR2 reads YYREEE (reference sequence). The CDR3 coding sequence is TGTGCCAGCAGCGACTCAGGGACAGGGTTCAACGAGCAGTACTTC. The encoded protein is CASSDSGTGFNEQYF.

The rearrangement links TRBV5-8 to TRBJ2-3, with no clear D. This CDR3 has 11 residues. CDR1 and CDR2 (germline): SGHTS, YDEGEE. V was clipped by 1 base and J by 3 bases, with 0 bases between them. The DNA for the CDR3 is TGTGCCAGCAGCTTGACAGATACGCAGTATTTT. This encodes CASSLTDTQYF.

The V and J genes are TRBV7-2 and TRBJ1-3; weak D call: TRBD1 (5 bases). In germline, CDR1 is SGHTA, CDR2 FQGNSA. Trimming took 1 base from V and 2 from J, leaving 9 bases between them. CDR3 length: 15 amino acids. DNA of the CDR3: TGTGCCAGCAGCTTAGAGGGGATCGCTGGAAACACCATATATTTT. This gives the protein CASSLEGIAGNTIYF. Using reference TRBV7-2 and TRBJ1-3 for the parts outside the CDR3, the full variable domain is GAGVSQSPSNKVTEKGKDVELRCDPISGHTALYWYRQSLGQGLEFLIYFQGNSAPDKSGLPSDRFSAERTGGSVSTLTIQRTQQEDSAVYLCASSLEGIAGNTIYFGEGSWLTVV.

The chain combines TRBV7-2 with TRBJ1-5, with D uncertain. The length of the CDR3 is 14 residues. Between the trimmed V and J ends, which lost 3 bases and 4 bases, there was a span of 10 bases. Germline-derived CDR1 and CDR2 are SGHTA and FQGNSA. The CDR3 DNA reads as TGTGCCAGCAGCTTTTCCAGCCAGAATCAGCCCCAGCATTTT. Its translation is CASSFSSQNQPQHF.

This chain joins TRBV7-6 and TRBJ2-5, with no clear D. This CDR3 spans 13 amino acids. Germline CDR1 and CDR2: SGHVS and FNYEAQ. Trimming pared 1 base from V and 0 bases from J, leaving 3 bases between. CDR3 coding DNA: TGTGCCAGCAGCTTAGTTTACCAAGAGACCCAGTACTTC. This encodes CASSLVYQETQYF. Full variable domain (rest looked up from reference TRBV7-6 and TRBJ2-5): GAGVSQSPRYKVTKRGQDVALRCDPISGHVSLYWYRQALGQGPEFLTYFNYEAQQDKSGLPNDRFSAERPEGSISTLTIQRTEQRDSAMYRCASSLVYQETQYFGPGTRLLVL.

The chain uses TRBV6-1 and TRBJ2-3; D uncertain. CDR3 length equals 13 residues. Trimming left V 8 bases short and J 2 bases short, with 11 bases between. The germline V gene encodes CDR1 MNHNS and CDR2 SASEGT. The CDR3: CASLTAFTDTQYF. In DNA form, the CDR3 reads TGTGCCAGCCTGACGGCCTTCACAGATACGCAGTATTTT.